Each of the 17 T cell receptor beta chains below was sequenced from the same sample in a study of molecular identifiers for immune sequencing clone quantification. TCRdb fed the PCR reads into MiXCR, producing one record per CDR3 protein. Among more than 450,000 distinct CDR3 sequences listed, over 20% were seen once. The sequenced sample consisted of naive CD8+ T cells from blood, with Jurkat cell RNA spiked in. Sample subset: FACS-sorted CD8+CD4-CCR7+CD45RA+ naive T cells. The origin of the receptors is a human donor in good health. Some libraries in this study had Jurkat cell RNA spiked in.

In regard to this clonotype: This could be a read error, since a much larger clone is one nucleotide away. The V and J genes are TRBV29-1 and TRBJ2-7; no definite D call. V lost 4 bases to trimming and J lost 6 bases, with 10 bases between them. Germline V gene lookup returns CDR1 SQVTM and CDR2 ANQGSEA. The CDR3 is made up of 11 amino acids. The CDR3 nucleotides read TGCAGCGTTGTGTCTGGCTGCGAGCAGTACTTC. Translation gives CSVVSGCEQYF.

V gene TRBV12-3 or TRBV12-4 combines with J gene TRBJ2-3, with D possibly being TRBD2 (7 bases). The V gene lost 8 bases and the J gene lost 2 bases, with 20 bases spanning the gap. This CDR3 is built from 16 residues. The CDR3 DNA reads TGTGCCAGCGGGGGGGAGGGGGGGGGCCTCACAGATACGCAGTATTTT. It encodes CASGGEGGGLTDTQYF.

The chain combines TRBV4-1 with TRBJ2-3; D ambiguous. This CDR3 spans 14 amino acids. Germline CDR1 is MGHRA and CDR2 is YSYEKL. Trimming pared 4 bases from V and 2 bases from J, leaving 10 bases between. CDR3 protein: CASSPLGYTDTQYF. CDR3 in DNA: TGCGCCAGCAGCCCTCTGGGCTACACAGATACGCAGTATTTT.

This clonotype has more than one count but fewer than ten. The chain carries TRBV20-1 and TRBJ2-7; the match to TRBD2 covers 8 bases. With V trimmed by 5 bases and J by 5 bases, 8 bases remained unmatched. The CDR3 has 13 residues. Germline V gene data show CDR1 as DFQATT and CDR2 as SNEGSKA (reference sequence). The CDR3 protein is CSADYGTSDEQYF. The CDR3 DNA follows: TGCAGTGCTGACTACGGGACTAGTGACGAGCAGTACTTC.

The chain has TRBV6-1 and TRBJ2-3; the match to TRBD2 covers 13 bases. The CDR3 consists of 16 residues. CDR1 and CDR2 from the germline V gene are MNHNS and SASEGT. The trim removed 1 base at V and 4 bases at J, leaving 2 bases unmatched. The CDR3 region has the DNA TGTGCCAGCAGTGAAGAAGGACTAGCGGGAGCAGATACGCAGTATTTT. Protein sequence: CASSEEGLAGADTQYF.

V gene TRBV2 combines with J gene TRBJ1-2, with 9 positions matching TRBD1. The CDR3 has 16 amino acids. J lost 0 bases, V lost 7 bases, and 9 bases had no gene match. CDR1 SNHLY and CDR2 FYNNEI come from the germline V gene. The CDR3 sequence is CASKPGQGPSNYGYTF. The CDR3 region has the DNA TGTGCCAGCAAGCCGGGACAGGGACCGTCTAACTATGGCTACACCTTC.

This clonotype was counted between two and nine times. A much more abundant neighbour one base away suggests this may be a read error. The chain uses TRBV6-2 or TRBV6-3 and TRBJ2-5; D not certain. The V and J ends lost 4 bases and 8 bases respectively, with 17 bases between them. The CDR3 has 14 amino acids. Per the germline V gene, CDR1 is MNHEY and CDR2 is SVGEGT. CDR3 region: CASSSGPRLATQYF. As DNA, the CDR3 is TGTGCCAGCAGTTCTGGACCGCGGCTGGCAACCCAGTACTTC.

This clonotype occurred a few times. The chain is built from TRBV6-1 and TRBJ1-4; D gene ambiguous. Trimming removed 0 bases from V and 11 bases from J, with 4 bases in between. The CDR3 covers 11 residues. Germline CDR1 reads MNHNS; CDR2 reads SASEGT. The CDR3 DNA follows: TGTGCCAGCAGTGAAGCCTGGAAACTGTTTTTT. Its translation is CASSEAWKLFF.

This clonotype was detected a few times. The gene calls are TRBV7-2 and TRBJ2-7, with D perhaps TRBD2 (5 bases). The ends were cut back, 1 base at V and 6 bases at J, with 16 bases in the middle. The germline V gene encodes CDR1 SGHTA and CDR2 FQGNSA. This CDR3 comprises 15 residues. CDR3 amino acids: CASSLDTGWVVEQYF. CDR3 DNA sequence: TGTGCCAGCAGCTTAGACACGGGGTGGGTTGTCGAGCAGTACTTC.

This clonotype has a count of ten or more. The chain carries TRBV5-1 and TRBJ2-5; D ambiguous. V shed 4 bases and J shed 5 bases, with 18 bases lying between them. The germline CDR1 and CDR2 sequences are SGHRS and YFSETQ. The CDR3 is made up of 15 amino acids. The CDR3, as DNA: TGCGCCAGCAGCCTAGAGAGGTTTCTCGGGGAGACCCAGTACTTC. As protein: CASSLERFLGETQYF.

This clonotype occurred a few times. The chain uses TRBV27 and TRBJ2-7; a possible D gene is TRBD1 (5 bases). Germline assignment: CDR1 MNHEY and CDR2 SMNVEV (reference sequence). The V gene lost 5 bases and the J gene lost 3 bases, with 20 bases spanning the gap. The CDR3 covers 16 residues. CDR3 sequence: CASSMADTLPGYEQYF. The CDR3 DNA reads TGTGCCAGCAGTATGGCGGACACCCTTCCCGGCTACGAGCAGTACTTC.

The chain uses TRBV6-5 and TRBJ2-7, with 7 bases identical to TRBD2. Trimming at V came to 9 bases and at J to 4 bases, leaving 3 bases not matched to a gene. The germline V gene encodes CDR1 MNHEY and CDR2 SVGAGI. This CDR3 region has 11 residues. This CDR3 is CASGGEYEQYF. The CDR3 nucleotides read TGTGCCAGTGGGGGGGAATACGAGCAGTACTTC.

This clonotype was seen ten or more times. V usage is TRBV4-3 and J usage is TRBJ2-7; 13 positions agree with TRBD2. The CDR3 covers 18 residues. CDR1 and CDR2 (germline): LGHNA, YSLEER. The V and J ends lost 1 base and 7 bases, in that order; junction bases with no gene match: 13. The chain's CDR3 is CASSQAPNLGLAGVEQYF. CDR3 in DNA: TGCGCCAGCAGCCAAGCCCCAAACCTAGGACTAGCGGGAGTTGAGCAGTACTTC.

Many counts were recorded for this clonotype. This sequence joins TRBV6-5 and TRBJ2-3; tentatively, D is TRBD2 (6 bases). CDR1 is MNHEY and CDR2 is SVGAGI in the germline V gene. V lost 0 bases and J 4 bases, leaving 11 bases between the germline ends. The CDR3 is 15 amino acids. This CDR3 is CASSYSTSLADTQYF. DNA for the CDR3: TGTGCCAGCAGTTACTCTACTAGCCTCGCAGATACGCAGTATTTT.

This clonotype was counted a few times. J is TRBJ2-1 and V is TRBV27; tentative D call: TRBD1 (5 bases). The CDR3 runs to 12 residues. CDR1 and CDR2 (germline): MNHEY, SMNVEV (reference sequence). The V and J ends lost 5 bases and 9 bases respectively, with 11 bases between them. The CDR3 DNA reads TGTGCCAGCAGTCCCCCTAGGGGTGAGCAGTTCTTC. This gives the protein CASSPPRGEQFF.

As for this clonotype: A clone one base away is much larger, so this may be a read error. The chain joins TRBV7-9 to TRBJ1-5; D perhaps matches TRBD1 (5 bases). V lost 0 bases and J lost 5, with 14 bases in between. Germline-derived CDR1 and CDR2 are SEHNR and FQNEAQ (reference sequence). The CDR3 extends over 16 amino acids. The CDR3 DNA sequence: TGTGCCAGCAGCTTAGCCGTGTCAGGGTCTTATCAGCCCCAGCATTTT. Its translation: CASSLAVSGSYQPQHF. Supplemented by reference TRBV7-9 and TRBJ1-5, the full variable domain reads DTGVSQNPRHKITKRGQNVTFRCDPISEHNRLYWYRQTLGQGPEFLTYFQNEAQLEKSRLLSDRFSAERPKGSFSTLEIQRTEQGDSAMYLCASSLAVSGSYQPQHFGDGTRLSIL.

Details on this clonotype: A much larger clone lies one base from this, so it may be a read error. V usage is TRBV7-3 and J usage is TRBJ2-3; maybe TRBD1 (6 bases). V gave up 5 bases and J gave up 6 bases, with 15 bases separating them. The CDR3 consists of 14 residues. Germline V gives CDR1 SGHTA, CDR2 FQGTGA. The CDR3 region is CASSPMDSGDTQYF. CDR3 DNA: TGTGCCAGCAGCCCGATGGACAGCGGCGATACGCAGTATTTT.